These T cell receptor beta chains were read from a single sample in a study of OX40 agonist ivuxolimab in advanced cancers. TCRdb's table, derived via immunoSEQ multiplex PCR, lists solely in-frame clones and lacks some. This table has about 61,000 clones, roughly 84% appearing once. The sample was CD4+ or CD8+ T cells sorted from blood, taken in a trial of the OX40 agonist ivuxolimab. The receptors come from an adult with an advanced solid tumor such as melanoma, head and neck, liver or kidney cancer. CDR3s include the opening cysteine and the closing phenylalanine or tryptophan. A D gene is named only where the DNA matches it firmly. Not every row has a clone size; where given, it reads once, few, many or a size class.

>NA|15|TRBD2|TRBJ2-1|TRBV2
CASSGLAGAYNEQFF
TGTGCCAGCAGTGGCCTAGCGGGAGCCTACAATGAGCAGTTCTTC
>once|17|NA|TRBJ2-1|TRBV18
CASSPRASLGNTNEQFF
TGTGCCAGCTCACCACGGGCTAGCTTGGGTAACACCAATGAGCAGTTCTTC
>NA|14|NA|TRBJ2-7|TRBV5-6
CASSLVPGIDEQYF
TGTGCCAGCAGCTTGGTCCCAGGGATCGACGAGCAGTACTTC
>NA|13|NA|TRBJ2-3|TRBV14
CASSPRGSDTQYF
TGTGCCAGCAGCCCCAGGGGCTCAGATACGCAGTATTTT
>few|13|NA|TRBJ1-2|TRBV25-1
CATSREGPYGYTF
TGTGCCACCTCTCGTGAGGGGCCCTATGGCTACACCTTC
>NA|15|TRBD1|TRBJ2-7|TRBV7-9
CASSLGQGQSYEQYF
TGTGCCAGCAGCCTCGGACAGGGACAATCCTACGAGCAGTACTTC
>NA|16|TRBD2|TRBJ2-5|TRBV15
CATSRRLAGASETQYF
TGTGCCACCAGCAGAAGACTAGCGGGAGCTAGTGAGACCCAGTACTTC
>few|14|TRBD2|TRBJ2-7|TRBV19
CASSMIAGGLEQYF
TGTGCCAGTAGTATGATAGCGGGAGGGCTCGAGCAGTACTTC
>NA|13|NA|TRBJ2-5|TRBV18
CASSTRDTETQYF
TGTGCCAGCTCCACTCGGGACACAGAGACCCAGTACTTC
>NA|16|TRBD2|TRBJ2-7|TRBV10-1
CASSGGLAGGPHEQYF
TGCGCCAGCAGCGGGGGACTAGCGGGAGGGCCCCACGAGCAGTACTTC
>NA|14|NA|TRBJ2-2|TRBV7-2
CASSREFDTGELFF
TGTGCCAGCAGTAGGGAATTCGACACCGGGGAGCTGTTTTTT
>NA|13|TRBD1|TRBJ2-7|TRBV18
CASSPSGTGGRYF
TGTGCCAGCTCACCATCAGGGACAGGAGGTCGGTACTTC
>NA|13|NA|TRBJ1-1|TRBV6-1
CASTGRQQTEAFF
TGTGCCAGCACCGGAAGACAGCAAACTGAGGCTTTCTTT
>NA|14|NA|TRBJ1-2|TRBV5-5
CASSLISQGYGYTF
TGTGCCAGCAGCTTAATAAGCCAGGGATATGGCTACACCTTC
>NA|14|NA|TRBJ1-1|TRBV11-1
CASSIGLVDAEAFF
TGTGCCAGCAGCATTGGACTGGTTGACGCTGAAGCTTTCTTT
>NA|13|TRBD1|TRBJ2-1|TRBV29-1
CSVGTGRYNEQFF
TGCAGCGTTGGGACAGGGAGGTACAATGAGCAGTTCTTC
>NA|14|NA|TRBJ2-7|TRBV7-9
CASSSVGTSYEQYF
TGTGCCAGCAGCTCGGTGGGGACTTCATACGAGCAGTACTTC
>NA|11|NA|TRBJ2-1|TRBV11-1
CASSLNYVQFF
TGTGCCAGCAGCCTGAACTACGTTCAATTCTTC
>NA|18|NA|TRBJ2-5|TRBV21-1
CASSKAGTSGRAQETQYF
TGTGCCAGCAGCAAAGCCGGGACTAGCGGGAGGGCTCAAGAGACCCAGTACTTC
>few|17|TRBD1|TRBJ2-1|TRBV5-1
CASSLWAQGALNNEQFF
TGCGCCAGCAGCTTATGGGCCCAGGGGGCGTTAAACAATGAGCAGTTCTTC
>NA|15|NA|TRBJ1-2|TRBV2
CASSGLDRVGGGNTF
NA
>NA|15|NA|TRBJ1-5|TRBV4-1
CASRKTVYSNQPQHF
TGCGCCAGCCGAAAGACGGTGTATAGCAATCAGCCCCAGCATTTT
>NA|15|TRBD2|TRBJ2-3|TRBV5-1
CASRGSGIRTDTQYF
TGCGCCAGCAGGGGTAGCGGGATAAGGACAGATACGCAGTATTTT
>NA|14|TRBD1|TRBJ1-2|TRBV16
CASSQFLRQGGYTF
TGTGCCAGCAGCCAATTCTTACGACAGGGAGGCTACACCTTC
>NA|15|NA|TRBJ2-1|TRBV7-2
CASRFSVSSYNEQFF
TGTGCCAGCAGATTTAGCGTTAGCTCCTACAATGAGCAGTTCTTC
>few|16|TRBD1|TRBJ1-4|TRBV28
CASNPGQGFSNEKLFF
TGTGCCAGCAATCCGGGACAGGGTTTTAGTAATGAAAAACTGTTTTTT
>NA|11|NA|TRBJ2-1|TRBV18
CASSPGGEQFF
TGTGCCAGCTCACCAGGGGGTGAGCAGTTCTTC
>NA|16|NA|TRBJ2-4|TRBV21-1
CASSPRKGLAKNIQYF
TGTGCCAGCAGCCCACGCAAGGGTTTAGCCAAAAACATTCAGTACTTC
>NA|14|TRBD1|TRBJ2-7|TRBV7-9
CASSLPRQGYEQYF
TGTGCCAGCAGCTTACCGAGACAGGGCTACGAGCAGTACTTC
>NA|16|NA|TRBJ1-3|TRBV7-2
CASSLVVGLSGNTIYF
TGTGCCAGCAGCTTAGTCGTCGGCCTCTCTGGAAACACCATATATTTT
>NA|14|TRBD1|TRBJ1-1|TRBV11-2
CASLKGTENTEAFF
TGTGCCAGCCTGAAGGGGACAGAAAACACTGAAGCTTTCTTT
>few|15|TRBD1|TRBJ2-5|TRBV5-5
CASSLTGGFQETQYF
TGTGCCAGCAGCCTTACAGGGGGGTTCCAAGAGACCCAGTACTTC
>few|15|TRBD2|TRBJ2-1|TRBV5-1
CASSFGTSGYNEQFF
TGCGCCAGCAGCTTCGGGACTAGCGGCTACAATGAGCAGTTCTTC
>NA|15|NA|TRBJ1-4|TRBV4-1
CASSRPGTVDEKLFF
TGCGCCAGCAGCCGGCCCGGGACTGTGGATGAAAAACTGTTTTTT
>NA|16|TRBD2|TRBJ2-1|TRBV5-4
CASSRGTSGRGNEQFF
TGTGCCAGCAGCCGGGGGACTAGCGGGAGGGGCAATGAGCAGTTCTTC
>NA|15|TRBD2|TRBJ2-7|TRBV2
CASTLEAGGPREQYF
TGTGCCAGCACCCTAGAAGCGGGAGGGCCTCGGGAGCAGTACTTC
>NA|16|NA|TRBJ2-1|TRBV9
CASAPVSWAPPAEQFF
TGTGCCAGCGCCCCTGTCAGCTGGGCCCCCCCAGCTGAGCAGTTCTTC
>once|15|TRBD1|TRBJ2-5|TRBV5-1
CASSDGQGAQETQYF
TGCGCCAGCAGCGACGGACAGGGGGCGCAAGAGACCCAGTACTTC
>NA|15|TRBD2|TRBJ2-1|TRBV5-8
CASSLTAGGNNEQFF
TGTGCCAGCAGCTTGACGGCGGGAGGGAACAATGAGCAGTTCTTC
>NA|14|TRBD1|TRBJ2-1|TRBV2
CASSELRQGREQFF
TGTGCCAGCAGTGAACTCCGACAGGGGCGGGAGCAGTTCTTC
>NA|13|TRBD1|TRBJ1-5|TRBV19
CASSTEGTGPQHF
TGTGCCAGTAGTACGGAGGGGACAGGGCCCCAGCATTTT
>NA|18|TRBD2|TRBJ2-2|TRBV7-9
CASSLARLAGGRTGELFF
TGTGCCAGCAGCTTAGCCCGACTAGCGGGAGGGAGGACCGGGGAGCTGTTTTTT
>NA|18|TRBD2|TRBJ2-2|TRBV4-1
CASSQGGLLAENTGELFF
TGCGCCAGCAGCCAAGGGGGACTTCTAGCGGAAAACACCGGGGAGCTGTTTTTT
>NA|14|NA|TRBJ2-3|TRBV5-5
CASSFLQRTDTQYF
TGTGCCAGCAGCTTCTTGCAGCGAACAGATACGCAGTATTTT
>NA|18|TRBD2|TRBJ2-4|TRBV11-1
CASSSTSGRTVAKNIQYF
TGTGCCAGCAGCTCGACTAGCGGGAGGACGGTGGCCAAAAACATTCAGTACTTC
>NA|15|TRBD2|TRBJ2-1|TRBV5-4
CASSWVTSGNNEQFF
TGTGCCAGCAGCTGGGTGACTAGCGGGAACAATGAGCAGTTCTTC
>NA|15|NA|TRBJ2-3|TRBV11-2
CASSLDLGEGDTQYF
TGTGCCAGCAGCTTAGATCTTGGAGAGGGAGATACGCAGTATTTT
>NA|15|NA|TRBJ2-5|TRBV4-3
CASSQDPGGRETQYF
TGCGCCAGCAGCCAAGATCCCGGGGGGCGAGAGACCCAGTACTTC
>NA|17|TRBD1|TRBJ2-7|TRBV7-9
CASSLEVGGQVSYEQYF
TGTGCCAGCAGCTTAGAAGTAGGGGGACAGGTTTCCTACGAGCAGTACTTC
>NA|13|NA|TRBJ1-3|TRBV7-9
CASSFTTGNTIYF
TGTGCCAGCAGCTTTACTACTGGAAACACCATATATTTT
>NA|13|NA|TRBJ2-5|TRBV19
CASSPSSQASQYF
TGTGCCAGTAGTCCTTCGTCCCAGGCGTCCCAGTACTTC
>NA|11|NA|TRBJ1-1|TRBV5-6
CASSSRACAFF
TGTGCCAGCAGCTCCAGGGCCTGCGCTTTCTTT
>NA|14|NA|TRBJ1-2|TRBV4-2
CASSQDLIGYGYTF
TGTGCCAGCAGCCAAGATCTTATCGGCTATGGCTACACCTTC
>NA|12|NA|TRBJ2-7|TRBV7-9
CASSLALNEQYF
TGTGCCAGCAGCTTAGCGCTTAACGAGCAGTACTTC
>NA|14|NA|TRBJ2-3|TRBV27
CASSFSQGSDTQYF
TGTGCCAGCAGTTTTTCGCAGGGGTCAGATACGCAGTATTTT
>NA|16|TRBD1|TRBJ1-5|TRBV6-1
CASSGRQGFSNQPQHF
TGTGCCAGCAGTGGACGACAGGGGTTTAGCAATCAGCCCCAGCATTTT
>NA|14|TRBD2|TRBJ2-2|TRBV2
CASSASGQGGELFF
TGTGCCAGCAGTGCTAGCGGTCAGGGCGGGGAGCTGTTTTTT
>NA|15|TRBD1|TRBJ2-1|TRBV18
CASSPLWTGGNEQFF
TGTGCCAGCTCACCACTCTGGACAGGGGGCAATGAGCAGTTCTTC
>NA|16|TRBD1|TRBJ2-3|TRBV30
CAYAPRGQGGTDTQYF
TGTGCCTACGCTCCGAGGGGTCAGGGGGGCACAGATACGCAGTATTTT